A single sample gave rise to the 19 T cell receptor beta chains below, sequenced in a study of control samples from healthy donors and cancer patients. Libraries were prepared by immunoSEQ multiplex PCR; TCRdb keeps only in-frame clonotypes and omits some of them. The sample lists 150,000 to 200,000 clones, 90% to 95% occurring once. Specimen: blood. The receptors shown here come from a woman between 25 and 40 years old in good health.

The chain's CDR3 is CASSFYGNEQFF. CDR3 coding DNA: TGTGCCAGCAGCTTTTATGGGAATGAGCAGTTCTTC. The chain is built from TRBV5-6 and TRBJ2-1; D gene ambiguous. The germline gives CDR1 SGHDT, CDR2 YYEEEE. V was cut by 2 bases and J by 7 bases, with 7 bases left in between. This CDR3 contains 12 residues. Looking up the rest from reference TRBV5-6 and TRBJ2-1 gives the full variable domain: DAGVTQSPTHLIKTRGQQVTLRCSPKSGHDTVSWYQQALGQGPQFIFQYYEEEERQRGNFPDRFSGHQFPNYSSELNVNALLLGDSALYLCASSFYGNEQFFGPGTRLTVL.

The chain couples TRBV12-3 or TRBV12-4 to TRBJ2-7; the D gene is possibly TRBD2 (5 bases). CDR3 length equals 13 residues. The germline V and J ends were trimmed by 5 bases and 0 bases, with 8 bases remaining between them. The CDR3 region is CASSIRDSYEQYF. The CDR3 coding sequence is TGTGCCAGCAGTATCCGGGACTCCTACGAGCAGTACTTC.

V and J are TRBV6-4 and TRBJ2-3, with D hard to call. Germline V lookup: CDR1 MRHNA, CDR2 SNTAGT. The CDR3 runs to 13 residues. V was cut by 2 bases and J by 3 bases, with 6 bases left in between. The CDR3 nucleotides read TGTGCCAGCAGTGACGCGGCTACAGATACGCAGTATTTT. Translated: CASSDAATDTQYF.

A single count supports this clone. This chain links TRBV27 with TRBJ2-1, with 7 bases fitting TRBD2. The germline CDR1 and CDR2 sequences are MNHEY and SMNVEV (reference sequence). This CDR3 contains 14 residues. Germline trimming cut 5 bases from V and 7 bases from J; bases unmatched to any gene: 8. CDR3 bases: TGTGCCAGCAGTCATGGACTAGAAGGTAATGAGCAGTTCTTC. Translating gives CASSHGLEGNEQFF.

The CDR3 spells CASSQGLAGSYEQYF. CDR3 nucleotide sequence: TGTGCCAGCAGCCAGGGACTAGCGGGTTCCTACGAGCAGTACTTC. V is TRBV7-2 and J is TRBJ2-7, with 12 nucleotides matching TRBD2. The CDR3 has 15 amino acids. The trim removed 5 bases at V and 1 base at J, leaving 3 bases unmatched. Per germline, CDR1 SGHTA and CDR2 FQGNSA.

The genes are TRBV14 and TRBJ2-7; 11 bases fit TRBD2. Trimming at V came to 4 bases and at J to 5 bases, leaving 4 bases not matched to a gene. CDR1 SGHDN and CDR2 FVKESK come from the germline V gene. The CDR3 is 14 amino acids. The CDR3 DNA is TGTGCCAGCAGCCTAGCGGGAGGGCCTAACGAGCAGTACTTC. Translated: CASSLAGGPNEQYF.

The J gene is TRBJ1-1, the V gene TRBV19; TRBD1 aligns across 8 bases. The CDR3 has 16 residues. The trim removed 6 bases at V and 1 base at J, leaving 10 bases unmatched. CDR1 and CDR2 (germline): LNHDA, SQIVND (reference sequence). The CDR3 protein is CASRPRRQGTNTEAFF. In DNA, the CDR3 is TGTGCCAGTAGGCCGCGACGACAGGGGACGAACACTGAAGCTTTCTTT.

The V gene is TRBV27, the J gene TRBJ1-6, with TRBD1 matching 7 bases. CDR3 length: 12 amino acids. Germline values: CDR1 MNHEY, CDR2 SMNVEV (reference sequence). V gave up 8 bases and J gave up 10 bases; unmatched junction bases: 5. CDR3 residues: CASFPGGSPLHF. In DNA form, the CDR3 reads TGTGCCAGCTTCCCAGGGGGATCACCCCTCCACTTT.

About this clone itself: Within the sample, other DNA sequences also encode this same CDR3. The V gene is TRBV7-9, the J gene TRBJ2-7, with D hard to call. The V and J ends lost 3 bases and 0 bases respectively, with 9 bases between them. Germline CDR1 and CDR2: SEHNR and FQNEAQ (reference sequence). The CDR3 is 14 amino acids. CDR3 in amino acids: CASSLAGSSYEQYF. CDR3 in DNA: TGTGCCAGCAGCTTGGCAGGTAGCTCCTACGAGCAGTACTTC.

A remark on this clone: The sample holds other DNA sequences that translate to the same CDR3. This chain uses TRBV18 with TRBJ1-1; D unresolved. CDR1 is KGHSH, CDR2 LQKENI, per germline. Trimming left V 2 bases short and J 0 bases short, with 4 bases between. The CDR3 extends over 13 amino acids. CDR3 nucleotides: TGTGCCAGCTCACCAGGGATGAACACTGAAGCTTTCTTT. The encoded protein is CASSPGMNTEAFF.

This rearrangement joins TRBV18 to TRBJ1-1; D unclear. Trimming shortened V by 1 base and J by 1 base, and 7 bases separated the two germline ends. This CDR3 comprises 14 residues. Germline V gene sequence: CDR1 KGHSH, CDR2 LQKENI. The CDR3 sequence: CASSPRGWNTEAFF. The CDR3 nucleotides are TGTGCCAGCTCACCACGGGGTTGGAACACTGAAGCTTTCTTT.

CDR3 protein: CASKSKDTQYF. The CDR3 coding sequence is TGTGCCAGCAAATCCAAAGATACGCAGTATTTT. The V call is TRBV2, the J call TRBJ2-3; no firm D call. Trimming left V 7 bases short and J 5 bases short, with 7 bases between. The CDR3 totals 11 residues. The V gene's germline CDR1 is SNHLY and CDR2 FYNNEI.

J is TRBJ1-2 and V is TRBV9; D gene uncertain. The CDR3 runs to 14 residues. The V gene's germline CDR1 is SGDLS and CDR2 YYNGEE. The ends were cut back, 0 bases at V and 2 bases at J, with 8 bases in the middle. The CDR3 sequence: CASSVDRGNYGYTF. CDR3 sequence (DNA): TGTGCCAGCAGCGTAGATCGAGGGAACTATGGCTACACCTTC.

V gene TRBV30 combines with J gene TRBJ2-2; tentatively, D is TRBD2 (5 bases). Deletions cut 5 bases from V and 3 bases from J, with 7 bases between. Germline-derived CDR1 and CDR2 are GTSNPN and SVGIG (reference sequence). The CDR3 totals 12 residues. DNA of the CDR3: TGTGCCTGGGGAGGAGACACCGGGGAGCTGTTTTTT. Translation: CAWGGDTGELFF.

This chain connects TRBV7-9 to TRBJ2-1; 10 nucleotides line up with TRBD1. The CDR3 loop spans 15 amino acids. Trimming removed 5 bases from V and 4 bases from J; junction bases left unmatched: 5. Germline V gene lookup returns CDR1 SEHNR and CDR2 FQNEAQ (reference sequence). The CDR3 DNA reads as TGTGCCAGCAGCCCTCGGACAGGGGGATACAATGAGCAGTTCTTC. It codes for CASSPRTGGYNEQFF.

This chain connects TRBV19 to TRBJ1-1; no clear D gene. The V gene's germline CDR1 is LNHDA and CDR2 SQIVND (reference sequence). Trimming cost V 6 bases and J 1 base, with 12 bases left between them. The CDR3 has 14 residues. For the CDR3, the DNA is TGTGCCAGTAGCAAGGGTTACGGGAACACTGAAGCTTTCTTT. Translating gives CASSKGYGNTEAFF.

The V gene is TRBV9, the J gene TRBJ1-1; tentatively, D is TRBD1 (5 bases). The CDR3 is 14 amino acids. In germline, CDR1 is SGDLS, CDR2 YYNGEE. Trimming cost V 0 bases and J 4 bases, with 10 bases left between them. CDR3 nucleotide sequence: TGTGCCAGCAGCGTAGCTGGGGGGATCACTGAAGCTTTCTTT. Its protein product is CASSVAGGITEAFF.

This clone was detected once. This sequence joins TRBV5-8 and TRBJ2-7; 8 positions agree with TRBD1. The CDR3 is 14 amino acids. The germline V gene encodes CDR1 SGHTS and CDR2 YDEGEE. The J segment lost 6 bases and the V segment lost 5 bases, leaving 10 bases of the junction unmatched. The CDR3 protein is CASSSDRAGGEQYF. The CDR3, as DNA: TGTGCCAGCAGTTCGGACAGGGCGGGTGGCGAGCAGTACTTC.

This chain uses TRBV3-1 (or the pseudogene TRBV3-2) with TRBJ1-4; 8 nucleotides match TRBD1. The CDR3 has 15 residues. Germline trimming cut 4 bases from V and 5 bases from J; bases unmatched to any gene: 6. Germline CDR1 LGHDT, CDR2 YNNKEL (reference sequence). CDR3 sequence: CASSPRTGSNEKLFF. As DNA, the CDR3 is TGTGCCAGCAGCCCCCGGACAGGGAGCAATGAAAAACTGTTTTTT.